Shown below are 10 T cell receptor beta chains from a single sample sequenced in a study of cytomegalovirus exposure and HLA in healthy donors. 13 Jbeta primers and 60 Vbeta primers were used for the PCR. Clones were read by immunoSEQ multiplex PCR, and TCRdb kept only the in-frame ones, dropping some. The table includes 90,000 to 95,000 clones, about 77% detected once. Material: PBMCs. The receptors come from a male donor in good health and CMV-seropositive.

V and J are TRBV5-4 and TRBJ2-5, with unresolved D. Germline V gene sequence: CDR1 SGHNT, CDR2 YYREEE (reference sequence). The CDR3 runs to 14 residues. Trimming cost V 1 base and J 4 bases, with 11 bases left between them. The CDR3 DNA sequence: TGTGCCAGCAGCTTGCAACAGTTGCGAGAGACCCAGTACTTC. Translating gives CASSLQQLRETQYF.

This chain connects TRBV6-4 to TRBJ2-7, with D possibly matching TRBD2 (5 bases). V dropped 1 base and J dropped 6 bases, with 13 bases sitting between them. The CDR3 is 14 amino acids. CDR1 MRHNA and CDR2 SNTAGT come from the germline V gene. The CDR3 DNA sequence: TGTGCCAGCAGTGACTGGCGGCGGGCCGTCGAGCAGTACTTC. This gives the protein CASSDWRRAVEQYF.

CDR3 nucleotides: TGTGCCAGCAGCGGACACTCCTACGAGCAGTACTTC. This encodes CASSGHSYEQYF. This chain links TRBV5-6 with TRBJ2-7, with D possibly matching TRBD1 (5 bases). Trimming left V 4 bases short and J 0 bases short, with 5 bases between. Germline V gene sequence: CDR1 SGHDT, CDR2 YYEEEE. The CDR3 spans 12 residues.

As DNA, the CDR3 is TGTGCCAGTGGGACTAGCGGCTACAATGAGCAGTTCTTC. Protein product: CASGTSGYNEQFF. The rearrangement uses TRBV19 and TRBJ2-1; 11 bases line up with TRBD2. Germline V CDR1 and CDR2: LNHDA, SQIVND (reference sequence). CDR3 length: 13 amino acids. V shed 8 bases and J 3 bases; nucleotides not matched to a gene: 0.

This clone showed up just a few times. V is TRBV19 and J is TRBJ1-5; D ambiguous. The CDR3 is 16 amino acids. Germline values: CDR1 LNHDA, CDR2 SQIVND (reference sequence). Trimming pared 4 bases from V and 0 bases from J, leaving 13 bases between. As DNA, the CDR3 is TGTGCCAGTAGTACAACAGACGGATATAGCAATCAGCCCCAGCATTTT. The encoded protein is CASSTTDGYSNQPQHF.

The chain recombines TRBV13 with TRBJ2-7, with 15 bases identical to TRBD2. There are 20 residues in the CDR3. Unmatched junction bases numbered 17, after V lost 2 bases and J lost 6 bases. Germline loops: CDR1 PRHDT, CDR2 FYEKMQ (reference sequence). Here the CDR3 DNA reads TGTGCCAGCAGCTTATACCAAAGGACTAGCGGGAGGGCGACACTCAGCGAGCAGTACTTC. Translated: CASSLYQRTSGRATLSEQYF. The whole variable domain, remainder taken from reference TRBV13 and TRBJ2-7, is AAGVIQSPRHLIKEKRETATLKCYPIPRHDTVYWYQQGPGQDPQFLISFYEKMQSDKGSIPDRFSAQQFSDYHSELNMSSLELGDSALYFCASSLYQRTSGRATLSEQYFGPGTRLTVT.

This clone was seen a few times. The J gene is TRBJ1-5, the V gene TRBV19, with a weak D call TRBD1 (6 bases). Per the germline V gene, CDR1 is LNHDA and CDR2 is SQIVND (reference sequence). The CDR3 has 14 residues. Trimming removed 4 bases at V and 3 bases at J, with 10 bases between. The DNA of the CDR3 is TGTGCCAGTAGTAACCGGGACAACAATCAGCCCCAGCATTTT. As protein: CASSNRDNNQPQHF.

The chain combines TRBV9 with TRBJ2-6; a weak D match, TRBD2 (7 bases). Trimming removed 3 bases at V and 4 bases at J, with 14 bases between. Germline V gene data show CDR1 as SGDLS and CDR2 as YYNGEE. The CDR3 contains 16 residues. This CDR3 reads CASSGGGGGGANVLTF. The CDR3 DNA follows: TGTGCCAGCAGCGGGGGGGGCGGGGGCGGGGCCAACGTCCTGACTTTC.

The chain carries TRBV29-1 and TRBJ1-1; 7 bases map to TRBD1. Germline V gives CDR1 SQVTM, CDR2 ANQGSEA. CDR3 length: 14 amino acids. With V trimmed by 3 bases and J by 8 bases, 12 bases remained unmatched. CDR3 residues: CSVEGLTGSGEAFF. CDR3 nucleotide sequence: TGCAGCGTTGAGGGCCTGACAGGGTCAGGCGAAGCTTTCTTT.

This clone has a handful of counts. The chain uses TRBV25-1 and TRBJ1-1, with D perhaps TRBD1 (6 bases). This CDR3 spans 15 amino acids. With 0 bases removed from V and 10 bases from J, the gap between germline ends came to 18 bases. Germline loops: CDR1 MGHDK, CDR2 SYGVNS. The CDR3 here is CASSEYGSPRGGAFF. The CDR3 DNA is TGTGCCAGCAGTGAATACGGGTCACCGAGGGGGGGAGCTTTCTTT.